The rows below give T cell receptor beta chains drawn from one sample of a study of T-cell memory formation after mild COVID-19. TCRdb called the 5' RACE reads again in MiXCR, with one record for every CDR3 protein. This sample has around 62,000 distinct CDR3 sequences; 25% to 35% occur once, and the top ten carry roughly 41%. The sequenced sample was PBMCs or a T cell subset sorted from them (not recorded which). These receptors originate from a man younger than 35 who had mild COVID-19 (a few samples of this study predate the infection). Cell type and time point are not known. Each CDR3 is given with its conserved first and last residue. A D gene is named only where the DNA matches it firmly. Clone size is not always given. Where it is, it says once, few, many or a class for expanded clones.

D	V	size	J	DNA	CDR3
-	TRBV6-2/TRBV6-3	-	TRBJ2-1	TGTGCCAGCAGTTACGGCGGGAATTACAATGAGCAGTTCTTC	CASSYGGNYNEQFF
TRBD1	TRBV19	-	TRBJ1-1	TGTGCCAGTAATACGGGACAGGACATGAACACTGAAGCTTTCTTT	CASNTGQDMNTEAFF
-	TRBV5-1	-	TRBJ1-2	TGCGCCAGCTCACCAAACCGGGACAAACGCAAACACTATGGCTACACCTTC	CASSPNRDKRKHYGYTF
TRBD2	TRBV9	-	TRBJ2-7	TGTGCCAGCAGCGTAGGTGCTAGCGGGGGATACGAGCAGTACTTC	CASSVGASGGYEQYF
-	TRBV5-6	few	TRBJ2-3	TGTGCCAGCAGCGGGGGGGCTAGCACAGATACGCAGTATTTT	CASSGGASTDTQYF
-	TRBV4-1	-	TRBJ1-5	TGCGCCAGCAGCCCCCGGGCAATTAGCAATCAGCCCCAGCATTTT	CASSPRAISNQPQHF
TRBD1	TRBV12-3/TRBV12-4	-	TRBJ2-2	TGTGCCAGCAGTTTACAGGGGGCGAGATCGTCCGGGGAGCTGTTTTTT	CASSLQGARSSGELFF
-	TRBV12-3/TRBV12-4	-	TRBJ2-7	TGTGCCAGCAGTCCCGGGGGCCCCTACGAGCAGTACTTC	CASSPGGPYEQYF
-	TRBV7-2	-	TRBJ2-1	TGTGCCAGCAGCTTACCCCGGGGGCGGGGGCCGTACAATGAGCAGTTCTTC	CASSLPRGRGPYNEQFF
TRBD2	TRBV4-1	-	TRBJ2-5	TGCGCCAGCAGCCCCGTAGGCGCGGGGGGGCCGGAGACCCAGTACTTC	CASSPVGAGGPETQYF
-	TRBV25-1	-	TRBJ1-2	TGTGCCAGCGGATCGGGGGCGGGCAGCTACACCTTC	CASGSGAGSYTF
TRBD1	TRBV3-1	few	TRBJ2-7	TGTGCCAGCAGCCTCGGGACAGGATACGAGCAGTACTTC	CASSLGTGYEQYF
TRBD2	TRBV7-2	-	TRBJ2-2	TGTGCCAGCAGCTTACCGAGGAGCGGGGGATGGAGCACCGGGGAGCTGTTTTTT	CASSLPRSGGWSTGELFF
TRBD2	TRBV6-2/TRBV6-3	many	TRBJ2-1	TGTGCCAGCAGTCCCGGACTAGCAGCAGGAGAGCAGTTCTTC	CASSPGLAAGEQFF
TRBD2	TRBV7-9	-	TRBJ2-7	TGTGCCAGCAGCTCCCAGGGCGTAGGGCGGGGGGGCTTCTCCTACGAGCAGTACTTC	CASSSQGVGRGGFSYEQYF
-	TRBV20-1	-	TRBJ2-4	TGCAGTGCTAGAGGGACAGAAGCCAAAAACATTCAGTACTTC	CSARGTEAKNIQYF
-	TRBV5-4	-	TRBJ2-2	TGTGCCAGCAGCGACAGCAACTGGGGGCACACCGGGGAGCTGTTTTTT	CASSDSNWGHTGELFF
-	TRBV7-2	-	TRBJ1-5	TGTGCCAGCAGCTTAGGGGGACGGGACAATCAGCCCCAGCATTTT	CASSLGGRDNQPQHF
-	TRBV20-1	few	TRBJ2-2	TGCAGTGCTAGTGAAGAAGTCGGGAACACCGGGGAGCTGTTTTTT	CSASEEVGNTGELFF
-	TRBV3-1	-	TRBJ2-3	TGTGCCAGCAGCCAGGCCATAGCGGTTCCCACAGATACGCAGTATTTT	CASSQAIAVPTDTQYF
-	TRBV6-5	-	TRBJ2-1	TGTGCCAGCAGTTACGGTCGGGCTAACTACAATGAGCAGTTCTTC	CASSYGRANYNEQFF
-	TRBV7-9	-	TRBJ2-5	TGTGCCAGCAGCTCAACCTTAGCGGCGGAGACCCAGTACTTC	CASSSTLAAETQYF
TRBD2	TRBV7-9	-	TRBJ2-1	TGTGCCAGCAGCTTTTTGCTAGCGGGGGGATACAATGAGCAGTTCTTC	CASSFLLAGGYNEQFF
-	TRBV29-1	-	TRBJ2-1	TGCAGCGTTGAAGTCGGTAGTAGGAGGGGTGAGCAGTTCTTC	CSVEVGSRRGEQFF
-	TRBV23-1	few	TRBJ2-3	TGCGCCAGCATAAGAGCGGTGGTCAGGAATACGCAGTATTTT	CASIRAVVRNTQYF
-	TRBV6-2/TRBV6-3	-	TRBJ1-1	TGTGCCAGCAGTGGCGGGACGAAATATGAAGCTTTCTTT	CASSGGTKYEAFF
-	TRBV12-3/TRBV12-4	-	TRBJ2-5	TGTGCCAGCAGCCCTGGACGTCAAGAGACCCAGTACTTC	CASSPGRQETQYF
-	TRBV6-5	-	TRBJ1-2	TGTGCCAGCGCAGCTTTCGGGACGGCCTATGGCTACACCTTC	CASAAFGTAYGYTF
TRBD2	TRBV4-2	few	TRBJ2-2	TGTGCCAGCAGCCAATCTTGGACTAGCGGGGAATTCAACACCGGGGAGCTGTTTTTT	CASSQSWTSGEFNTGELFF
TRBD2	TRBV4-3	few	TRBJ2-3	TGCGCCAGCAGCCAACGACTAGCGGGGGACACAGATACGCAGTATTTT	CASSQRLAGDTDTQYF
-	TRBV7-9	-	TRBJ1-1	TGTGCCAGCAGCTTCCATCGGACAGTGGGGAACACTGAAGCTTTCTTT	CASSFHRTVGNTEAFF
-	TRBV29-1	-	TRBJ2-4	TGCAGCGTTGAATTTCAGAGCAAAAACATTCAGTACTTC	CSVEFQSKNIQYF
-	TRBV5-5	-	TRBJ2-5	TGTGCCAGCAGCTTATACGAGACCCAGTACTTC	CASSLYETQYF
TRBD2	TRBV20-1	few	TRBJ2-5	TGCAGTGCTAGGGTTAGCGGGGGGGCAGAGACCCAGTACTTC	CSARVSGGAETQYF
-	TRBV4-2	few	TRBJ2-2	TGTGCCAGCAGCCATAGGCTAGGGGGATCGAACACCGGGGAGCTGTTTTTT	CASSHRLGGSNTGELFF
TRBD2	TRBV7-9	-	TRBJ2-3	TGTGCCAGCAGCCCCATAGCGGGGCCACGCACAGATACGCAGTATTTT	CASSPIAGPRTDTQYF
-	TRBV5-1	few	TRBJ1-4	TGCGCCATCGAGGACGAGGCGCTTGGAGAAAAACTGTTTTTT	CAIEDEALGEKLFF
-	TRBV6-2/TRBV6-3	few	TRBJ1-5	TGTGCCAGCAGTACGGGGGAGAATCAGCCCCAGCATTTT	CASSTGENQPQHF
-	TRBV2	-	TRBJ2-2	TGTGCCAGCAGTGGCGGGGTCGGTGTCGGGGAGCTGTTTTTT	CASSGGVGVGELFF
-	TRBV4-2	few	TRBJ2-1	TGTGCCAGCAGCCAAGTACTCACCCACAATGAGCAGTTCTTC	CASSQVLTHNEQFF
-	TRBV6-2/TRBV6-3	few	TRBJ1-6	TGTGCCAGCAGTCCCGGGCCTACCTATTCACCCCTCCACTTT	CASSPGPTYSPLHF
-	TRBV18	once	TRBJ2-5	TGTGCCAGCTCACCCGCCGTAACAGGAGGGGAGACCCAGTACTTC	CASSPAVTGGETQYF
-	TRBV28	few	TRBJ2-7	TGTGCCAGCAGTTTAGGCACGTCCTACGAGCAGTACTTC	CASSLGTSYEQYF